Listed below are T cell receptor beta chains from one sample, sequenced in a study of OX40 agonist ivuxolimab in advanced cancers. The data were produced by immunoSEQ multiplex PCR, yet TCRdb's version contains in-frame clones alone and is incomplete. Of 35,000 to 45,000 clones in the sample, approximately 85% are singletons; the top ten hold about 2%. The specimen comprised CD4+ or CD8+ T cells sorted from blood, sampled in a trial of the OX40 agonist ivuxolimab. The origin of the receptors is an adult with an advanced solid tumor such as melanoma, head and neck, liver or kidney cancer. CDR3s include the opening cysteine and the closing phenylalanine or tryptophan. Each record gives: D gene, clone size, V gene, CDR3 length, J gene, CDR3 protein, CDR3 DNA. A D gene is named only where the DNA matches it firmly. Size is omitted from some rows. Given values are once, few, many or a class for expanded clones.

>.|.|TRBV6-5|15|TRBJ1-1
CASSYSLGAGTEAFF
TGTGCCAGCAGTTACTCGCTGGGGGCTGGGACTGAAGCTTTCTTT
>.|.|TRBV28|12|TRBJ1-5
CAATSPLQPQHF
TGTGCCGCGACGTCCCCCCTTCAGCCCCAGCATTTT
>TRBD1|.|TRBV11-3|18|TRBJ2-6
CASSLVGTGISGANVLTF
TGTGCCAGCAGCTTAGTCGGGACAGGCATCTCTGGGGCCAACGTCCTGACTTTC
>.|.|TRBV7-9|14|TRBJ2-5
CASSLAQGLETQYF
TGTGCCAGCAGCTTAGCTCAGGGTTTAGAGACCCAGTACTTC
>.|few|TRBV9|14|TRBJ1-1
CASSVGEMNTEAFF
TGTGCCAGCAGCGTAGGTGAGATGAACACTGAAGCTTTCTTT
>.|.|TRBV19|17|TRBJ2-2
CASSLGASGPNTGELFF
TGTGCCAGTTCTTTGGGGGCGAGTGGACCGAACACCGGGGAGCTGTTTTTT
>TRBD1|.|TRBV6-6|15|TRBJ1-1
CASSLWTGLNTEAFF
TGTGCCAGCAGCCTATGGACAGGCCTGAACACTGAAGCTTTCTTT
>.|.|TRBV11-3|15|TRBJ2-1
CASSFSGTGYNEQFF
TGTGCCAGCAGCTTCTCCGGGACGGGCTACAATGAGCAGTTCTTC
>.|once|TRBV28|16|TRBJ2-4
CASSSSAQLAKNIQYF
TGTGCCAGCAGTTCCTCAGCGCAACTAGCCAAAAACATTCAGTACTTC
>TRBD1|.|TRBV2|12|TRBJ2-5
CANDRAQETQYF
TGTGCCAATGACAGGGCCCAAGAGACCCAGTACTTC
>TRBD2|.|TRBV5-4|17|TRBJ2-3
CASSRGLAGGDTDTQYF
TGTGCCAGCAGCAGAGGACTAGCGGGTGGAGACACAGATACGCAGTATTTT
>.|.|TRBV11-2|17|TRBJ2-6
CASSRRGGNSGANVLTF
TGTGCCAGCAGCCGCAGGGGAGGGAACTCTGGGGCCAACGTCCTGACTTTC
>.|.|TRBV7-9|16|TRBJ1-3
CASTTGAGISGNTIYF
TGTGCCAGCACCACCGGGGCGGGCATCTCTGGAAACACCATATATTTT
>TRBD2|.|TRBV7-8|16|TRBJ2-1
CASSLAVGGAYNEQFF
TGTGCCAGCAGCTTAGCGGTGGGGGGGGCCTACAATGAGCAGTTCTTC
>.|few|TRBV5-1|15|TRBJ2-6
CASSLGGSGANVLTF
TGCGCCAGCAGCTTGGGAGGCTCTGGGGCCAACGTCCTGACTTTC
>.|.|TRBV6-1|15|TRBJ1-5
CASIWTVNSNQPQHF
TGTGCCAGCATCTGGACAGTCAATAGCAATCAGCCCCAGCATTTT
>TRBD1|.|TRBV7-9|17|TRBJ2-6
CASSLSGGRIGANVLTF
TGTGCCAGCAGCTTGTCAGGGGGCCGGATTGGGGCCAACGTCCTGACTTTC
>.|.|TRBV19|14|TRBJ1-1
CASSKGGRHTEAFF
TGTGCCAGTAGTAAGGGGGGAAGACACACTGAAGCTTTCTTT
>.|.|TRBV10-3|12|TRBJ1-1
CAISEGDTEAFF
TGTGCCATCAGTGAAGGGGACACTGAAGCTTTCTTT
>TRBD2|.|TRBV29-1|12|TRBJ2-5
CSVGSGSETQYF
TGCAGCGTTGGTAGCGGGTCGGAGACCCAGTACTTC
>TRBD1|.|TRBV18|15|TRBJ2-1
CASSLQGYSYNEQFF
TGTGCCAGCTCGCTACAGGGGTACTCCTACAATGAGCAGTTCTTC
>.|.|TRBV12-2|14|TRBJ2-7
CASRPGQGRYEQYF
TGTGCAAGTCGCCCCGGACAGGGGAGGTACGAGCAGTACTTC